This TCR beta chain appears in the sequencing data of a study of T cell changes during pregnancy in multiple sclerosis. The CDR3 spans 16 residues. Germline CDR1 LNHDA, CDR2 SQIVND (reference sequence). Deletions cut 9 bases from V and 3 bases from J, with 23 bases between. Profiled with immunoSEQ multiplex PCR; TCRdb holds only in-frame clones, not every one. The sample contains under 130,000 clones, roughly 92% of which appear only once. The sample in question was peripheral blood, obtained after pregnancy. The sequence was collected from a female donor with multiple sclerosis, enrolled in a pregnancy study. J is TRBJ1-1 and V is TRBV19; D is unclear. The CDR3: CASPVDAGLGDTEAFF. In nucleotides, the CDR3 is TGTGCCAGCCCCGTAGACGCCGGACTTGGGGACACTGAAGCTTTCTTT.